The 30 T cell receptor beta chains in this list originate from one sample, sequenced in a study of technical replicates of blood from several donors. This table comes from immunoSEQ multiplex PCR, and its TCRdb copy is limited to in-frame clones, with some not included. Of approximately 92,000 clones in the sample, 95% were seen once. The sample comprised T cells isolated from PBMCs. The receptors come from a human donor in good health.

This chain joins TRBV6-1 and TRBJ1-5; 8 bases agree with TRBD1. CDR3 size: 14 residues. The germline V gene has CDR1 MNHNS and CDR2 SASEGT. The ends lost 3 bases at V and 5 bases at J; junction bases unmatched: 3. DNA of the CDR3: TGTGCCAGCAGTGAGGGACAGGCAGATCAGCCCCAGCATTTT. Its protein is CASSEGQADQPQHF.

V is TRBV25-1 and J is TRBJ2-1, with 7 bases lining up with TRBD2. Trimming removed 7 bases from V and 2 bases from J; junction bases left unmatched: 5. The germline CDR1 and CDR2 sequences are MGHDK and SYGVNS. The CDR3 contains 14 residues. The CDR3 protein is CASNGRETYNEQFF. Written as DNA, the CDR3 is TGTGCCAGCAATGGGCGGGAGACCTACAATGAGCAGTTCTTC. Full variable domain (remainder filled in from reference TRBV25-1 and TRBJ2-1): EADIYQTPRYLVIGTGKKITLECSQTMGHDKMYWYQQDPGMELHLIHYSYGVNSTEKGDLSSESTVSRIRTEHFPLTLESARPSHTSQYLCASNGRETYNEQFFGPGTRLTVL.

The rearrangement joins TRBV5-1 to TRBJ2-3; no definite D call. The germline gives CDR1 SGHRS, CDR2 YFSETQ. This CDR3 contains 17 residues. V lost 0 bases and J 3 bases, leaving 17 bases between the germline ends. This CDR3 reads CASSLGSGLSETDTQYF. CDR3 in DNA: TGCGCCAGCAGCTTGGGATCGGGTCTCAGTGAGACAGATACGCAGTATTTT.

V usage is TRBV28 and J usage is TRBJ2-5, with TRBD1 matching 7 bases. This CDR3 is 12 amino acids long. Germline trimming cut 7 bases from V and 4 bases from J; bases unmatched to any gene: 3. Germline CDR1 and CDR2: MDHEN and SYDVKM. Written as DNA, the CDR3 is TGTGCCAGCATGACAGGGTCAGAGACCCAGTACTTC. The encoded protein is CASMTGSETQYF.

V usage is TRBV27 and J usage is TRBJ1-6, with D maybe TRBD1 (6 bases). This CDR3 region has 19 residues. Germline CDR1 reads MNHEY; CDR2 reads SMNVEV (reference sequence). Deletions cut 3 bases from V and 5 bases from J, with 23 bases between. CDR3 loop: CASSFRFSNRAGNNSPLHF. CDR3 nucleotide sequence: TGTGCCAGCAGTTTTCGCTTCAGTAACAGGGCCGGGAATAATTCACCCCTCCACTTT.

The rearrangement joins TRBV11-2 to TRBJ2-7; TRBD1 matches at 8 bases. J was trimmed by 4 bases and V by 0 bases; bases with no gene match: 5. CDR3 size: 15 residues. Germline CDR1 is SGHAT and CDR2 is FQNNGV. CDR3 nucleotide sequence: TGTGCCAGCAGCTTAGATTTTGGGACAGGATACGAGCAGTACTTC. Residues: CASSLDFGTGYEQYF.

This chain links TRBV27 with TRBJ2-5; 7 bases are shared with TRBD2. Germline V gives CDR1 MNHEY, CDR2 SMNVEV (reference sequence). CDR3 length: 13 residues. The V gene end was trimmed by 3 bases and the J gene end by 5 bases; junction bases not matched to a gene: 3. CDR3 bases: TGTGCCAGCAGTTTGACTAGCAGGGAGACCCAGTACTTC. It specifies CASSLTSRETQYF.

CDR3 region: CASSRDRWYEQYF. The CDR3 region has the DNA TGTGCCAGCAGTAGGGACAGGTGGTACGAGCAGTACTTC. The rearrangement joins TRBV6-1 to TRBJ2-7; 8 bases align to TRBD1. The CDR3 loop spans 13 amino acids. CDR1 and CDR2 (germline): MNHNS, SASEGT. V shed 5 bases and J 4 bases; nucleotides not matched to a gene: 4.

The CDR3 bases are TGTGCCAGTAGTATAGGGCCAGGGGCCTCCTACGAGCAGTACTTC. Residues: CASSIGPGASYEQYF. The chain recombines TRBV19 with TRBJ2-7; D is perhaps TRBD1 (6 bases). The CDR3 has 15 amino acids. The ends were cut back, 1 base at V and 0 bases at J, with 10 bases in the middle. The V gene's germline CDR1 is LNHDA and CDR2 SQIVND (reference sequence).

V and J are TRBV9 and TRBJ2-3; D gene unclear. CDR3 size: 17 residues. CDR1 and CDR2 (germline): SGDLS, YYNGEE. V lost 3 bases and J 4 bases, leaving 21 bases between the germline ends. The CDR3 bases are TGTGCCAGCAGCGGGCCCGGTGATGCAGGATATGCAGATACGCAGTATTTT. Protein sequence: CASSGPGDAGYADTQYF.

The chain recombines TRBV2 with TRBJ2-1; 8 nucleotides line up with TRBD2. The CDR3 has 15 amino acids. Germline assignment: CDR1 SNHLY and CDR2 FYNNEI. The trim removed 2 bases at V and 1 base at J, leaving 1 base unmatched. The CDR3 sequence is CASSEQRGSYNEQFF. The CDR3 DNA reads as TGTGCCAGCAGTGAACAGCGGGGGTCCTACAATGAGCAGTTCTTC.

This sequence joins TRBV6-6 and TRBJ1-2; TRBD1 is a possible D gene (5 bases). Germline lookup yields CDR1 MNHNY and CDR2 SVGAGI (reference sequence). CDR3 length: 13 amino acids. V was clipped by 6 bases and J by 8 bases, with 16 bases between them. CDR3 sequence: CASSSGGVEGYTF. The CDR3 DNA is TGTGCCAGCAGCTCTGGGGGGGTGGAGGGCTACACCTTC.

The V gene is TRBV14, the J gene TRBJ2-3; TRBD2 aligns across 12 bases. Germline CDR1 reads SGHDN; CDR2 reads FVKESK. J gave up 2 bases and V 4 bases, and 4 bases lay outside the gene matches. The CDR3 totals 16 residues. CDR3 DNA: TGTGCCAGCAGCCCACTAGCGGGGGGAATCACAGATACGCAGTATTTT. It is translated as CASSPLAGGITDTQYF.

The rearrangement uses TRBV9 and TRBJ2-7, with D possibly TRBD1 on 6 matching bases. Trimming left V 3 bases short and J 3 bases short, with 16 bases between. The germline V gene encodes CDR1 SGDLS and CDR2 YYNGEE. This CDR3 contains 15 residues. This CDR3 reads CASSAFGQTNYEQYF. The CDR3, as DNA: TGTGCCAGCAGCGCCTTCGGACAGACGAACTACGAGCAGTACTTC.

The rearrangement joins TRBV18 to TRBJ1-5; tentative D call: TRBD1 (6 bases). The V and J ends lost 6 bases and 2 bases respectively, with 14 bases between them. Germline V gene sequence: CDR1 KGHSH, CDR2 LQKENI. The CDR3 spans 15 residues. CDR3 residues: CASSTSGQGNQPQHF. In DNA, the CDR3 is TGTGCCAGCTCCACCTCGGGACAAGGCAATCAGCCCCAGCATTTT.

This sequence joins TRBV7-2 and TRBJ1-1; no clear D gene. CDR1 is SGHTA and CDR2 is FQGNSA in the germline V gene. V was clipped by 4 bases and J by 3 bases, with 9 bases between them. The CDR3 spans 13 residues. DNA of the CDR3: TGTGCCAGCAGCTCCCCGGGAGACACTGAAGCTTTCTTT. Translating gives CASSSPGDTEAFF.

The V gene is TRBV7-9, the J gene TRBJ1-2; TRBD1 matches 10 bases. Germline trimming cut 1 base from V and 4 bases from J; bases unmatched to any gene: 12. This CDR3 has 18 residues. CDR1 SEHNR and CDR2 FQNEAQ come from the germline V gene (reference sequence). The CDR3 spells CASSLVVGQGKSGYGYTF. The DNA for the CDR3 is TGTGCCAGCAGCTTAGTAGTGGGACAGGGGAAGTCGGGCTATGGCTACACCTTC. The full variable domain, completed using reference TRBV7-9 and TRBJ1-2, is DTGVSQNPRHKITKRGQNVTFRCDPISEHNRLYWYRQTLGQGPEFLTYFQNEAQLEKSRLLSDRFSAERPKGSFSTLEIQRTEQGDSAMYLCASSLVVGQGKSGYGYTFGSGTRLTVV.

Worth noting for this clone: At one end the junction does not follow the germline gene, possibly because of a read error. This CDR3 reads CASSLFTGTSGSTIYF. The CDR3 nucleotides read TGTGCCAGCAGCCTCTTTACAGGTACCTCTGGAAGCACCATATATTTT. V usage is TRBV13 and J usage is TRBJ1-3, with D possibly TRBD1 on 5 matching bases. Germline values: CDR1 PRHDT, CDR2 FYEKMQ (reference sequence). CDR3 size: 16 residues.

The rearrangement links TRBV27 to TRBJ2-7, with 8 bases fitting TRBD2. Per germline, CDR1 MNHEY and CDR2 SMNVEV (reference sequence). V shed 6 bases and J 4 bases; nucleotides not matched to a gene: 11. This CDR3 has 15 amino acids. CDR3 loop: CASRPGGQGRYEQYF. In DNA form, the CDR3 reads TGTGCCAGCAGACCGGGGGGGCAGGGGAGGTACGAGCAGTACTTC.

The V and J genes are TRBV19 and TRBJ2-1; 7 bases map to TRBD2. Per germline, CDR1 LNHDA and CDR2 SQIVND (reference sequence). The CDR3 is 15 amino acids. After removal of 10 bases from V and 7 bases from J, the junction contained 16 bases not matched to a gene. DNA of the CDR3: TGTGCCACCGCCCTCCGGGACTATCCAGGGAATGAGCAGTTCTTC. Translating gives CATALRDYPGNEQFF.

The chain joins TRBV5-6 to TRBJ2-7, with 8 positions matching TRBD1. V was clipped by 4 bases and J by 6 bases; unmatched bases: 12. The germline V gene encodes CDR1 SGHDT and CDR2 YYEEEE. The CDR3 is 15 amino acids. This chain's CDR3 is CASSPEWTGISEQYF. CDR3 in DNA: TGTGCCAGCAGCCCGGAGTGGACAGGGATTAGCGAGCAGTACTTC.

This clone appeared once. The V and J genes are TRBV19 and TRBJ2-3, with TRBD1 as a possible D gene (5 bases). V was trimmed by 5 bases and J by 5 bases, leaving 11 bases between them. This CDR3 is built from 13 residues. Germline CDR1 and CDR2: LNHDA and SQIVND (reference sequence). The CDR3 nucleotides are TGTGCCAGTAGTCTTATAGGGGAAGATACGCAGTATTTT. Its protein product is CASSLIGEDTQYF. The full variable domain, with the rest looked up from reference TRBV19 and TRBJ2-3, is DGGITQSPKYLFRKEGQNVTLSCEQNLNHDAMYWYRQDPGQGLRLIYYSQIVNDFQKGDIAEGYSVSREKKESFPLTVTSAQKNPTAFYLCASSLIGEDTQYFGPGTRLTVL.

The V call is TRBV5-1, the J call TRBJ2-3; TRBD1 matches 9 bases. V was clipped by 0 bases and J by 6 bases; unmatched bases: 14. CDR3 length: 18 amino acids. Germline V gives CDR1 SGHRS, CDR2 YFSETQ. The CDR3 spells CASSLDPSPTGGKDTQYF. The CDR3 nucleotides are TGCGCCAGCAGCTTGGACCCTTCCCCCACAGGGGGCAAGGATACGCAGTATTTT.

The V call is TRBV5-1, the J call TRBJ2-7; perhaps TRBD1 as D (7 bases). The CDR3 spans 14 residues. Germline V gives CDR1 SGHRS, CDR2 YFSETQ. The V gene lost 0 bases and the J gene lost 3 bases, with 10 bases spanning the gap. CDR3 loop: CASSLGRGVYEQYF. The CDR3 coding sequence is TGCGCCAGCAGCTTGGGCAGGGGGGTCTACGAGCAGTACTTC.

This clone has a single count. The genes are TRBV7-9 and TRBJ2-7, with a tentative D call TRBD1 (6 bases). This CDR3 is 14 amino acids long. With 3 bases removed from V and 9 bases from J, the gap between germline ends came to 18 bases. The germline gives CDR1 SEHNR, CDR2 FQNEAQ (reference sequence). CDR3 protein: CASSFGQWQQGQYF. CDR3 DNA sequence: TGTGCCAGCAGCTTCGGGCAGTGGCAACAGGGGCAGTACTTC.

The J gene is TRBJ2-2, the V gene TRBV7-9, with TRBD1 matching 9 bases. Germline-derived CDR1 and CDR2 are SEHNR and FQNEAQ (reference sequence). Losses at the gene ends were 2 bases for V and 6 bases for J; bases not matched to a gene: 7. The CDR3 sequence is 16 residues long. In DNA, the CDR3 is TGTGCCAGCAGCTTACCACCGGGACAGGGCTCCGGGGAGCTGTTTTTT. This gives the protein CASSLPPGQGSGELFF.

The chain links TRBV7-9 to TRBJ1-3; D gene unclear. The CDR3 extends over 14 amino acids. Per the germline V gene, CDR1 is SEHNR and CDR2 is FQNEAQ (reference sequence). Trimming took 1 base from V and 0 from J, leaving 4 bases between them. The CDR3 loop is CASSLGSSGNTIYF. The CDR3 DNA reads as TGTGCCAGCAGCTTAGGGAGCTCTGGAAACACCATATATTTT.

V is TRBV5-1 and J is TRBJ1-1; D may be TRBD1 (5 bases). This CDR3 region has 14 residues. The V gene's germline CDR1 is SGHRS and CDR2 YFSETQ. Deletions cut 1 base from V and 2 bases from J, with 9 bases between. CDR3 loop: CASSLSTGNTEAFF. The CDR3, as DNA: TGCGCCAGCAGCTTGAGTACAGGCAACACTGAAGCTTTCTTT.

This CDR3 is CASSFRQGAYEQYF. CDR3 nucleotides: TGTGCCAGCAGCTTTCGACAGGGGGCCTACGAGCAGTACTTC. The chain recombines TRBV27 with TRBJ2-7, with TRBD1 matching over 9 bases. This CDR3 is 14 amino acids long. Trimming removed 6 bases from V and 2 bases from J; junction bases left unmatched: 5. Germline CDR1 reads MNHEY; CDR2 reads SMNVEV (reference sequence).

This CDR3 is CASSLGQPSGNTIYF. The CDR3 DNA follows: TGTGCCAGCAGCTTGGGACAGCCCTCTGGAAACACCATATATTTT. The chain uses TRBV5-4 and TRBJ1-3; D possibly corresponds to TRBD1 (5 bases). The CDR3 runs to 15 residues. V was pared by 0 bases and J by 0 bases, with 7 bases between. The germline gives CDR1 SGHNT, CDR2 YYREEE (reference sequence). Full variable domain (outside the CDR3, taken from reference TRBV5-4 and TRBJ1-3): ETGVTQSPTHLIKTRGQQVTLRCSSQSGHNTVSWYQQALGQGPQFIFQYYREEENGRGNFPPRFSGLQFPNYSSELNVNALELDDSALYLCASSLGQPSGNTIYFGEGSWLTVV.